The 20 T cell receptor beta chains below were found in one sample sequenced in a study of blood T cell repertoires in COVID-19. The data were produced by immunoSEQ multiplex PCR, yet TCRdb's version contains in-frame clones alone and is incomplete. The sample shows about 300,000 clones, roughly 83% of them seen only once. The sample taken for sequencing was peripheral blood. These TCRs come from a human donor with COVID-19, enrolled during active disease. The donor label of this sample is uncertain.

The CDR3 spells CASRPGAGDEKLFF. Written as DNA, the CDR3 is TGTGCCAGCAGACCCGGGGCGGGGGACGAAAAACTGTTTTTT. The J gene is TRBJ1-4, the V gene TRBV6-5; weak D call: TRBD1 (5 bases). From germline, CDR1 is MNHEY and CDR2 SVGAGI. The ends were cut back, 6 bases at V and 8 bases at J, with 16 bases in the middle. The CDR3 sequence is 14 residues long.

J is TRBJ1-5 and V is TRBV6-5; TRBD1 might be the D (6 bases). Trimming cost V 7 bases and J 3 bases, with 16 bases left between them. Germline CDR1 reads MNHEY; CDR2 reads SVGAGI. The CDR3 runs to 15 residues. This chain's CDR3 is CASIRGQSFNQPQHF. Here the CDR3 DNA reads TGTGCCAGCATTCGAGGACAGTCCTTCAATCAGCCCCAGCATTTT.

The CDR3 DNA sequence: TGTGCCAGCAGTCGGACAGGGGATTCCGACGAGCAGTACTTC. Translated: CASSRTGDSDEQYF. This chain uses TRBV6-5 with TRBJ2-7; 9 bases fit TRBD1. Germline CDR1 reads MNHEY; CDR2 reads SVGAGI. V gave up 5 bases and J gave up 5 bases; unmatched junction bases: 7. The CDR3 is 14 residues long.

CDR3 in amino acids: CSARLAGEGTQYF. The CDR3 coding sequence is TGCAGCGCCAGACTAGCGGGAGAGGGGACCCAGTACTTC. The chain employs TRBV29-1 and TRBJ2-5; TRBD2 matches at 12 bases. Trimming at V came to 7 bases and at J to 7 bases, leaving 7 bases not matched to a gene. The germline gives CDR1 SQVTM, CDR2 ANQGSEA. This CDR3 region has 13 residues.

This sequence joins TRBV5-1 and TRBJ1-2; 9 bases map to TRBD1. Per germline, CDR1 SGHRS and CDR2 YFSETQ. The CDR3 loop spans 17 amino acids. Germline trimming cut 0 bases from V and 8 bases from J; bases unmatched to any gene: 14. The CDR3 reads CASSLGWTGTGTRGYTF. The CDR3 region has the DNA TGCGCCAGCAGCTTGGGCTGGACCGGGACAGGGACTAGAGGCTACACCTTC.

This rearrangement joins TRBV19 to TRBJ2-1; D unclear. Trimming took off 0 bases at V and 7 bases at J, with 13 bases between the two ends. The CDR3 sequence is 15 residues long. Germline CDR1 reads LNHDA; CDR2 reads SQIVND (reference sequence). The CDR3 region has the DNA TGTGCCAGTAGTATAGACCTCGGCCTAGATAATGAGCAGTTCTTC. Its protein is CASSIDLGLDNEQFF.

This chain connects TRBV7-2 to TRBJ2-2; 8 nucleotides match TRBD2. From germline, CDR1 is SGHTA and CDR2 FQGNSA. The CDR3 contains 17 residues. The trim removed 1 base at V and 8 bases at J, leaving 12 bases unmatched. The CDR3, as DNA: TGTGCCAGCAGCTTAGAGGGACTAGTTGGTATTTTTGGGGAGCTGTTTTTT. Protein sequence: CASSLEGLVGIFGELFF.

This chain links TRBV6-4 with TRBJ1-6, with D perhaps TRBD1 (6 bases). Germline V lookup: CDR1 MRHNA, CDR2 SNTAGT. The CDR3 contains 13 residues. Trimming left V 5 bases short and J 10 bases short, with 12 bases between. The CDR3 sequence: CASSTLRGSPLHF. The CDR3 coding sequence is TGTGCCAGCAGTACCCTCAGGGGCTCACCCCTCCACTTT.

This chain uses TRBV29-1 with TRBJ1-1; 9 bases align to TRBD1. Unmatched junction bases numbered 5, after V lost 4 bases and J lost 2 bases. CDR1 SQVTM and CDR2 ANQGSEA come from the germline V gene. CDR3 size: 14 residues. DNA of the CDR3: TGCAGCGTTGCACAGGGGGCTATAAACACTGAAGCTTTCTTT. It codes for CSVAQGAINTEAFF.

This rearrangement joins TRBV28 to TRBJ1-1; no clear D gene. Germline CDR1 MDHEN, CDR2 SYDVKM. The germline V and J ends were trimmed by 3 bases and 11 bases, with 10 bases remaining between them. The CDR3 contains 11 residues. The CDR3 loop is CASSFALQAFF. CDR3 nucleotides: TGTGCCAGCAGTTTTGCTCTCCAGGCTTTCTTT.

This chain joins TRBV6-2 or TRBV6-3 and TRBJ1-5, with a weak D call TRBD1 (5 bases). CDR1 MNHEY and CDR2 SVGEGT come from the germline V gene. The CDR3 sequence is 16 residues long. The germline V and J ends were trimmed by 0 bases and 0 bases, with 9 bases remaining between them. CDR3 sequence: CASSYSGQDSNQPQHF. CDR3 bases: TGTGCCAGCAGTTACTCGGGGCAGGATAGCAATCAGCCCCAGCATTTT.

A remark on this clone: A junction end diverges from the germline sequence, so it may reflect a read error. The CDR3 spells CASSLVAGGWDTQYF. As DNA, the CDR3 is TGTGCTAGCAGCTTAGTCGCAGGGGGCTGGGATACGCAGTATTTT. The chain couples TRBV7-7 to TRBJ2-3; the match to TRBD1 covers 8 bases. The CDR3 is made up of 15 amino acids. Germline V gene data show CDR1 as SSHAT and CDR2 as FNYEAQ (reference sequence).

This clone was counted between two and nine times. The J gene is TRBJ1-3, the V gene TRBV19, with no clear D. Germline assignment: CDR1 LNHDA and CDR2 SQIVND (reference sequence). The CDR3 loop spans 14 amino acids. V was shortened by 2 bases and J by 5 bases, with 10 bases between the two germline ends. CDR3 sequence (DNA): TGTGCCAGTAGTATACTGGGCTCGCGAAACACCATATATTTT. This gives the protein CASSILGSRNTIYF.

The J gene is TRBJ2-4, the V gene TRBV6-6; a possible D gene is TRBD1 (5 bases). V lost 6 bases and J lost 8, with 20 bases in between. Germline values: CDR1 MNHNY, CDR2 SVGAGI (reference sequence). The CDR3 totals 15 residues. The CDR3 region has the DNA TGTGCCAGCAGCCCTACGACTGGGGCTACGGACATTCAGTACTTC. Encoded protein: CASSPTTGATDIQYF.

This clone has only one observation. This chain joins TRBV5-1 and TRBJ2-3; 10 nucleotides align to TRBD2. V dropped 2 bases and J dropped 6; count of bases not matched to a gene: 3. The CDR3 runs 14 residues. Germline CDR1 reads SGHRS; CDR2 reads YFSETQ. DNA of the CDR3: TGCGCCAGCAGCTTAGGGACTAGCGAGGATACGCAGTATTTT. Protein product: CASSLGTSEDTQYF. Full variable domain (remainder filled in from reference TRBV5-1 and TRBJ2-3): KAGVTQTPRYLIKTRGQQVTLSCSPISGHRSVSWYQQTPGQGLQFLFEYFSETQRNKGNFPGRFSGRQFSNSRSEMNVSTLELGDSALYLCASSLGTSEDTQYFGPGTRLTVL.

In its sample, this clone was seen once. V and J are TRBV3-1 (or the pseudogene TRBV3-2) and TRBJ2-5; 11 bases are shared with TRBD2. The CDR3 length is 16 residues. Germline CDR1 LGHDT, CDR2 YNNKEL (reference sequence). The ends lost 1 base at V and 4 bases at J; junction bases unmatched: 5. The CDR3: CASSQAIAGGGETQYF. CDR3 DNA: TGTGCCAGCAGCCAAGCGATAGCGGGAGGGGGAGAGACCCAGTACTTC.

The V gene is TRBV24-1, the J gene TRBJ2-1; 9 nucleotides align to TRBD2. The CDR3 is 16 residues long. Germline CDR1 reads KGHDR; CDR2 reads SFDVKD. V shed 4 bases and J 9 bases; nucleotides not matched to a gene: 12. The CDR3 region is CATSDPTGGRAGEQFF. The DNA of the CDR3 is TGTGCCACCAGTGACCCGACCGGCGGGAGGGCCGGTGAGCAGTTCTTC.

The rearrangement joins TRBV7-2 to TRBJ2-7, with 8 bases matching TRBD1. CDR3 length: 15 residues. J gave up 0 bases and V 2 bases, and 3 bases lay outside the gene matches. In germline, CDR1 is SGHTA, CDR2 FQGNSA. CDR3 protein: CASSLRQGSSYEQYF. CDR3 sequence (DNA): TGTGCCAGCAGCTTACGACAGGGGAGCTCCTACGAGCAGTACTTC. The variable domain in full, completed from reference TRBV7-2 and TRBJ2-7, reads GAGVSQSPSNKVTEKGKDVELRCDPISGHTALYWYRQSLGQGLEFLIYFQGNSAPDKSGLPSDRFSAERTGGSVSTLTIQRTQQEDSAVYLCASSLRQGSSYEQYFGPGTRLTVT.

The chain is built from TRBV7-2 and TRBJ1-2; perhaps TRBD1 as D (6 bases). V was pared by 0 bases and J by 8 bases, with 13 bases between. This CDR3 has 14 residues. The germline V gene has CDR1 SGHTA and CDR2 FQGNSA. The CDR3 nucleotides read TGTGCCAGCAGCTTAGCCTTAACAGGGTCCGGCTACACCTTC. Its translation is CASSLALTGSGYTF. Filled out from reference TRBV7-2 and TRBJ1-2, the complete variable domain reads GAGVSQSPSNKVTEKGKDVELRCDPISGHTALYWYRQSLGQGLEFLIYFQGNSAPDKSGLPSDRFSAERTGGSVSTLTIQRTQQEDSAVYLCASSLALTGSGYTFGSGTRLTVV.

This clone was observed at least ten times. This chain uses TRBV7-9 with TRBJ1-2, with D tentatively TRBD1 (6 bases). The germline gives CDR1 SEHNR, CDR2 FQNEAQ (reference sequence). Trimming removed 3 bases at V and 8 bases at J, with 13 bases between. The CDR3 spans 13 residues. The CDR3 sequence is CASSLAGGRGYTF. CDR3 nucleotide sequence: TGTGCCAGCAGCTTGGCTGGGGGCCGGGGCTACACCTTC. The variable domain in full, completed from reference TRBV7-9 and TRBJ1-2, reads DTGVSQNPRHKITKRGQNVTFRCDPISEHNRLYWYRQTLGQGPEFLTYFQNEAQLEKSRLLSDRFSAERPKGSFSTLEIQRTEQGDSAMYLCASSLAGGRGYTFGSGTRLTVV.